This T cell receptor beta chain appears in the sequencing data of a study of tumor and adjacent non-tumor tissue in lung cancer. V was pared by 5 bases and J by 5 bases, with 6 bases between. Germline CDR1 reads SNHLY; CDR2 reads FYNNEI. CDR3 length equals 11 residues. The template was RNA from unsorted bulk tissue. More than 3 cm separated this lung sample from the edge of the tumor. A modified ARM-PCR protocol with three rounds of nested PCR amplified TCRbeta. TCRdb recomputed calls from the multiplex PCR reads with MiXCR, one row per CDR3 protein. This table has some 95,000 distinct CDR3 sequences, roughly 78% appearing once. As for this clonotype: A single base separates this from a much larger clone, so it may be a read error.

Sequencing used distant non-tumor lung tissue. This sequence joins TRBV2 and TRBJ1-1; D is ambiguous. The receptor was derived from a man in his 60s with small cell lung cancer. The CDR3 spells CASSLMTEAFF. DNA of the CDR3: TGTGCCAGCAGTTTAATGACTGAAGCTTTCTTT.